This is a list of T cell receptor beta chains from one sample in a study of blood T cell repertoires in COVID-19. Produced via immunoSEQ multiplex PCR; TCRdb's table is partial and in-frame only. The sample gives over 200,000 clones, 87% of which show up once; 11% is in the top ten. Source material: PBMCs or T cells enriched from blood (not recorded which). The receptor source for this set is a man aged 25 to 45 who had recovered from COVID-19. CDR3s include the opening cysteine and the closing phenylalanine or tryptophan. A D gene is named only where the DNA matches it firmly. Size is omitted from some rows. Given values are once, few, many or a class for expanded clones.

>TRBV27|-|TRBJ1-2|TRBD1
TGTGCCAGCAGTCAGGGGGCTGGTGGCTACACCTTC
CASSQGAGGYTF
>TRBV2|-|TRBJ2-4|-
TGTGCCAGCAAGGGGGCGGGGCTAGCCAAAAACATTCAGTACTTC
CASKGAGLAKNIQYF
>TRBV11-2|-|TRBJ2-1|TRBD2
TGTGCCAGCGTCCGGACTAGCGGGAGCTCCTACAATGAGCAGTTCTTC
CASVRTSGSSYNEQFF
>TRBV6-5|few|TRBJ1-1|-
TGTGCCAGCAGCAACAGGAACAGGGCTGATACTGAAGCTTTCTTT
CASSNRNRADTEAFF
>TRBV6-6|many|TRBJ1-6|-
TGTGCCAGCAGCATCGTACAGACCTATAATTCACCCCTCCACTTT
CASSIVQTYNSPLHF
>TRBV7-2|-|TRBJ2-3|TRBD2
TGTGCCAGCAGCTTACTAGCGGGAGAGAGGGACACAGATACGCAGTATTTT
CASSLLAGERDTDTQYF
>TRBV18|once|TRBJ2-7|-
TGTGCCAGCTCGATGGACAGACATCCTACAGAGCAGTACTTC
CASSMDRHPTEQYF
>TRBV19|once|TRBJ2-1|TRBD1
TGTGCCAGTAGTATCGGATTAAGACAGGGGGTGTTCTTC
CASSIGLRQGVFF
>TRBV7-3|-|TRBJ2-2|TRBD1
TGTGCCAGCAGCCCAGCCTCGGACAGGGTGAACACCGGGGAGCTGTTTTTT
CASSPASDRVNTGELFF
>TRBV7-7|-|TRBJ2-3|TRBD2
TGTGCCAGCAGCCGGGACTACACAGATACGCAGTATTTT
CASSRDYTDTQYF
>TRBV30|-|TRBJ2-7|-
TGTGCCTGGAGTGTAGTAGACTACGAGCAGTACTTC
CAWSVVDYEQYF
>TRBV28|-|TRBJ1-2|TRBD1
TGTGCCAGCAGGCCCGGGACAGTCTATGGCTACACCTTC
CASRPGTVYGYTF
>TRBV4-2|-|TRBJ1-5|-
TGTGCCAGCAGCCAAGAAGGAAGCGGGGATCAGCCCCAGCATTTT
CASSQEGSGDQPQHF
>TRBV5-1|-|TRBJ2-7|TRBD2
TGCGCCAGCAGCAGAGGACTAGCGGGTTCAAGCTCCTACGAGCAGTACTTC
CASSRGLAGSSSYEQYF
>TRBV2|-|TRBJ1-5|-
TGTGCCAGCAGTGAAGGAGGATTCCTCAATCAGCCCCAGCATTTT
CASSEGGFLNQPQHF
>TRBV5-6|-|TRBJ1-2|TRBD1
TGTGCCAGCAGCATCCTCAACAGGGGGCTGAGTGGCTACACCTTC
CASSILNRGLSGYTF
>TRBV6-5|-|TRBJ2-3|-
TGTGCCAGCAGTTACATCGCCAGAAGCACAGATACGCAGTATTTT
CASSYIARSTDTQYF
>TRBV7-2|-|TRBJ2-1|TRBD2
TGTGCCAGCAGCTTATCTAGCGGGGGGGCCGTTGGCTACAATGAGCAGTTCTTC
CASSLSSGGAVGYNEQFF
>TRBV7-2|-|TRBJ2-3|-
TGTGCCAGCAGCTCTAAGTGGCGGGGCACAGATACGCAGTATTTT
CASSSKWRGTDTQYF
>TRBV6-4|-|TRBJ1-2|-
TGTGCCAGCAAAGGCCTGGGACACAACTATGGCTACACCTTC
CASKGLGHNYGYTF
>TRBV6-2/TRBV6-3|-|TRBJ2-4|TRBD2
TGTGCCAGCAGCGGTAGCGGGGGGCCCCAAAACATTCAGTACTTC
CASSGSGGPQNIQYF
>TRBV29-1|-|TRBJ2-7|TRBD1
TGCAGCGTCGCTACAGGGGACTCCTACGAGCAGTACTTC
CSVATGDSYEQYF
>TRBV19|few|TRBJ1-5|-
TGTGCCAGTACTACAACCAGGGGCGGGAGTCAGCCCCAGCATTTT
CASTTTRGGSQPQHF
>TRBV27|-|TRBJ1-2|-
TGTGCCAGCAGTTTAGGGGGGTCGGGGGGCTACACCTTC
CASSLGGSGGYTF
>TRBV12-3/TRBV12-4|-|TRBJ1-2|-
TGTGCCAGCAGCTTTGGGACAACCTATGGCTACACCTTC
CASSFGTTYGYTF
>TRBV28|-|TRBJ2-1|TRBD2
TGTGCCAGCAGTTCCCCCGGGACTAGCTTCGATGAGCAGTTCTTC
CASSSPGTSFDEQFF
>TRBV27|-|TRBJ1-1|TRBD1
TGTGCCAGCAGCTGGCAGCGACAGGGTGCCACTGAAGCTTTCTTT
CASSWQRQGATEAFF
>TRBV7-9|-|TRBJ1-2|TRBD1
TGTGCCAGCAGCACCAAAACTCCGGGACAGGGAGACTATGGCTACACCTTC
CASSTKTPGQGDYGYTF
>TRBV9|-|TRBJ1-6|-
TGTGCCAGCAGCGTAGCTGGACAGAGTTCCTATAATTCACCCCTCCACTTT
CASSVAGQSSYNSPLHF
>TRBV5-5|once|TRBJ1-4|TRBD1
TGTGCCAGCAGGGACAGGGCAACTAATGAAAAACTGTTTTTT
CASRDRATNEKLFF
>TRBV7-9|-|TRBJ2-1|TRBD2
TGTGCCAGCAGCTGGGGTAGCGGGAGGACCACCTACGCCGATGAGCAGTTCTTC
CASSWGSGRTTYADEQFF
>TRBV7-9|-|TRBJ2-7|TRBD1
TGTGCCAGCAGCTATTCTGAGGGGACAGGGTTACACGAGCAGTACTTC
CASSYSEGTGLHEQYF
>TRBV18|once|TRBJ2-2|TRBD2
TGTGCCAGCTCACCCCGGAGCGGGAGGGCCGTCGGGGAGCTGTTTTTT
CASSPRSGRAVGELFF
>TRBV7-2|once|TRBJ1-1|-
TGTGCCAGCAGCTTAGTCGGGGCGGGGGGAGCTTTCTTT
CASSLVGAGGAFF
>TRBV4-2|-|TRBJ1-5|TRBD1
TGTGCCAGCAGCCAAAGGGACAGGGGGGGCAATCAGCCCCAGCATTTT
CASSQRDRGGNQPQHF
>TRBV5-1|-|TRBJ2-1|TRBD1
TGCGCCAGCGGCGGGACAGGTGATAAAAACAATGAGCAGTTCTTC
CASGGTGDKNNEQFF
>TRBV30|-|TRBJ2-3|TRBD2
TGTGCCTGGAGTCTAGCGGGGGGAAGATTTACAGATACGCAGTATTTT
CAWSLAGGRFTDTQYF
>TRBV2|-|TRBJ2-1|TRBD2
TGTGCCAGTCCTGTTGGGACTAGCTCAAATGAGCAGTTCTTC
CASPVGTSSNEQFF
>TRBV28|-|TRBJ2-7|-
TGTGCCACTCGCTTTTCGGACGAGCAGTACTTC
CATRFSDEQYF
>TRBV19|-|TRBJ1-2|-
TGTGCCAGTTGCCGGGAGCACTACAACTATGGCTACACCTTC
CASCREHYNYGYTF